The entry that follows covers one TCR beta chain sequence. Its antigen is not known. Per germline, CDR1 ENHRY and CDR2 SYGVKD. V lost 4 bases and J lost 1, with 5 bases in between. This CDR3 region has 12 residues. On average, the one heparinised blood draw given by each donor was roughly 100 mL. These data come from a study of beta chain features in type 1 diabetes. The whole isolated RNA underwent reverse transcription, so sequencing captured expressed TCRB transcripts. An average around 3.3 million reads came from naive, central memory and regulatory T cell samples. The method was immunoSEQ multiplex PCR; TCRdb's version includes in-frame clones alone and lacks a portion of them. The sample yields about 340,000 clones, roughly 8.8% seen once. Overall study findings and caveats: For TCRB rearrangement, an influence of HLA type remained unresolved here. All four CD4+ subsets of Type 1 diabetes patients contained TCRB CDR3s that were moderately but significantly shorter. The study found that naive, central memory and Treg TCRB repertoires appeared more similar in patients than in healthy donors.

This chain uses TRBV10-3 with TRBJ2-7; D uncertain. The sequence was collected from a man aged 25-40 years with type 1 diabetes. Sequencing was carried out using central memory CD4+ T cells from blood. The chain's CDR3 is CAISGRSYEQYF. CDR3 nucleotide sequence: TGTGCCATCAGTGGCAGGTCCTACGAGCAGTACTTC.